This T cell receptor beta chain comes out of a study of beta chain features in type 1 diabetes. Turning to the study itself: Over all samples combined, some 110 million sorted cells were examined. Regarding the study as a whole: Patients with Type 1 diabetes showed moderately but significantly shorter TCRB CDR3s in all four CD4+ subsets. The study found that naive, central memory and Treg TCRB repertoires appeared more similar in patients than in healthy donors.

This clone came up a few times. What it binds is unknown. Every donor had blood drawn once into heparin, roughly 0.11 L on average. Sorted populations were all over 98% pure. The authors reverse transcribed all of the isolated RNA, so sequencing captured expressed TCRB transcripts. The protocol was immunoSEQ multiplex PCR, while the TCRdb copy is restricted to in-frame clones and leaves out a portion. The sample has roughly 100,000 clones, 25% to 35% seen once. Germline V gene lookup returns CDR1 WNHNN and CDR2 SYGVQD (reference sequence). V was cut by 4 bases and J by 3 bases, with 11 bases left in between. CDR3 length: 14 residues.

The chain uses TRBV10-1 and TRBJ2-3; D is uncertain. This clonotype originated in a woman aged 18-29 years with type 1 diabetes. Sequenced sample: central memory CD4+ T cells from blood. CDR3: CASSVNYATDTQYF. CDR3 sequence (DNA): TGCGCCAGCAGTGTTAACTACGCTACAGATACGCAGTATTTT.